The 2 T cell receptor beta chains given below trace back to one sample, sequenced in a study of cytomegalovirus exposure and HLA in healthy donors. Data came from immunoSEQ multiplex PCR; TCRdb stores just in-frame clones and leaves some out. The repertoire holds more than 55,000 clones, with 85% to 95% as singletons. The sequenced sample was PBMCs. Receptors were obtained from a young woman in good health and CMV-seronegative.

V gene TRBV6-5 combines with J gene TRBJ1-1, with TRBD1 identical over 7 bases. There are 12 residues in the CDR3. The germline V gene encodes CDR1 MNHEY and CDR2 SVGAGI. J was trimmed by 8 bases and V by 5 bases; bases with no gene match: 5. The CDR3 spells CASSTTGAEAFF. Written as DNA, the CDR3 is TGTGCCAGCAGTACAACAGGGGCGGAAGCTTTCTTT.

This chain connects TRBV2 to TRBJ2-2; D is unclear. V lost 6 bases, J lost 11 bases, and 13 bases lay in between. Germline V CDR1 and CDR2: SNHLY, FYNNEI. The CDR3 contains 12 residues. The CDR3 is CASRPLLPELFF. CDR3 in DNA: TGTGCCAGCAGGCCGCTATTACCCGAGCTGTTTTTT.